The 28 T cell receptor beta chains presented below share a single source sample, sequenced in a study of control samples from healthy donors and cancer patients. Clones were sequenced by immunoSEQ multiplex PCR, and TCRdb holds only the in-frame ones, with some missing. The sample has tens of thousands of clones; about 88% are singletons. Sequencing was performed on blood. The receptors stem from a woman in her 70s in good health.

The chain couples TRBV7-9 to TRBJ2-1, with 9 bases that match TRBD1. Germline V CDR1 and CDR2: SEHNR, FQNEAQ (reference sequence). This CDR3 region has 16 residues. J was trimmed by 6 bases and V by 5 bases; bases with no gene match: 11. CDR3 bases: TGTGCCAGCAGCCCGGGCAAGTGGACAGGGGTCAATGAGCAGTTCTTC. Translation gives CASSPGKWTGVNEQFF.

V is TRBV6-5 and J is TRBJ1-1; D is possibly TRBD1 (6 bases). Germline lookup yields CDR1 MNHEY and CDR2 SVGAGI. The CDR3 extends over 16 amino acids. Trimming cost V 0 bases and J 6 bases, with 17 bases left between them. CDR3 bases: TGTGCCAGCAGTTACTCGCCCCCGGGGGCGCAAGCTGAAGCTTTCTTT. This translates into CASSYSPPGAQAEAFF.

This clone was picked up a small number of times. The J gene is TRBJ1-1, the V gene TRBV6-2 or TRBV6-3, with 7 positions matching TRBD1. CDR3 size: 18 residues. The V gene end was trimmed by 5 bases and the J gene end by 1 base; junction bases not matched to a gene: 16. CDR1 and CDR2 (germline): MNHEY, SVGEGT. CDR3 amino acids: CASSHFINSGQPNTEAFF. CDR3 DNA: TGTGCCAGCAGTCACTTTATTAATTCGGGACAGCCGAACACTGAAGCTTTCTTT.

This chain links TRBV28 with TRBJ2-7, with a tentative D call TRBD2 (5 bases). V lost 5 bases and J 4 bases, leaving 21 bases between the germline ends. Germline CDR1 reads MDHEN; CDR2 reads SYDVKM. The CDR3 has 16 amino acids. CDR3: CASSPPEGRWVYEQYF. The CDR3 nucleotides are TGTGCCAGCAGTCCCCCCGAGGGAAGATGGGTTTACGAGCAGTACTTC.

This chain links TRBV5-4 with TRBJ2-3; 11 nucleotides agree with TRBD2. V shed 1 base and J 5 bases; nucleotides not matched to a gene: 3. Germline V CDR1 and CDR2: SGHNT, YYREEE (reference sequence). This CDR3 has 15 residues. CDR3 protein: CASSLLLAGEDTQYF. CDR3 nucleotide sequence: TGTGCCAGCAGCTTGCTACTAGCGGGAGAAGATACGCAGTATTTT.

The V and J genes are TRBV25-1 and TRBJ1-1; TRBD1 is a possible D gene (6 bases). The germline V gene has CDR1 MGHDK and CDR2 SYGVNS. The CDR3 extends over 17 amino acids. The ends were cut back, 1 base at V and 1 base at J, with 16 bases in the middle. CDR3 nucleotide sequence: TGTGCCAGCAGTGAATTCCACCATATACAGGGGAACACTGAAGCTTTCTTT. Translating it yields CASSEFHHIQGNTEAFF.

The CDR3 is CASRSGQYSNQPQHF. The CDR3 DNA follows: TGTGCCAGTAGAAGTGGACAGTATAGCAATCAGCCCCAGCATTTT. The V call is TRBV7-2, the J call TRBJ1-5; the D gene is possibly TRBD1 (6 bases). The ends were cut back, 9 bases at V and 0 bases at J, with 15 bases in the middle. This CDR3 is built from 15 residues. The germline CDR1 and CDR2 sequences are SGHTA and FQGNSA.

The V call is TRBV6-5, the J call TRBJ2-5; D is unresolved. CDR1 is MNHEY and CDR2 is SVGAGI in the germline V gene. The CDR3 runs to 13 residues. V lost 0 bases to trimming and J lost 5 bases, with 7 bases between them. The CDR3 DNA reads TGTGCCAGCAGTTACTCGAAGTCGGAGACCCAGTACTTC. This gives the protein CASSYSKSETQYF.

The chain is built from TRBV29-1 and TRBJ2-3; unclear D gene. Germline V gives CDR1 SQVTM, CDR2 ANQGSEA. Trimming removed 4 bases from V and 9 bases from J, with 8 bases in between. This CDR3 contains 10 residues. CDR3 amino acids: CSVVAGTQYF. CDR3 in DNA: TGCAGCGTTGTAGCTGGCACGCAGTATTTT.

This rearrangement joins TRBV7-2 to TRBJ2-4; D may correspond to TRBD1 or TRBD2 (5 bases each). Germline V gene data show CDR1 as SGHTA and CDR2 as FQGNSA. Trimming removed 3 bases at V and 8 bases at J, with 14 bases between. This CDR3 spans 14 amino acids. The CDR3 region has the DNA TGTGCCAGCAGCTTTGGGATGGGGGAAGACATTCAGTACTTC. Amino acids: CASSFGMGEDIQYF.

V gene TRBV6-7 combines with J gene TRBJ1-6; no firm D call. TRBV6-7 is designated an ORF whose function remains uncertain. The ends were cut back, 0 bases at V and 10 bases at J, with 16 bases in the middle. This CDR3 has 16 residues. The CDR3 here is CASSYSTSSDGSPLHF. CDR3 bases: TGTGCCAGCAGTTACTCCACCTCCTCGGATGGATCACCCCTCCACTTT.

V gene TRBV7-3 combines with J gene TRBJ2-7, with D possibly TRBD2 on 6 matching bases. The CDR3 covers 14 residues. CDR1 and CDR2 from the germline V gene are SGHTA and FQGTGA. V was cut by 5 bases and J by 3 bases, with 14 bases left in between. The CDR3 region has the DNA TGTGCCAGCAGCCCCTCTCCGGGAGACTACGAGCAGTACTTC. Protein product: CASSPSPGDYEQYF.

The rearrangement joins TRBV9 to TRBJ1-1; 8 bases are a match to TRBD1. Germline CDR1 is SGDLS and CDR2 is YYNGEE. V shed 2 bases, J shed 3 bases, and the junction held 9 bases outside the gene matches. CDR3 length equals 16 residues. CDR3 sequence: CASSVTAGGGYTEAFF. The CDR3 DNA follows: TGTGCCAGCAGCGTTACTGCAGGGGGCGGTTACACTGAAGCTTTCTTT.

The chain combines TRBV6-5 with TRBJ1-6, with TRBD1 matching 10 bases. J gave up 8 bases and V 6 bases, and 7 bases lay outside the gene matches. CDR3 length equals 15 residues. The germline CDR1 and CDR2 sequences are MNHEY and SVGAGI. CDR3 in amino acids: CASRVDRGWHSPLHF. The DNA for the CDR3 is TGTGCCAGCAGGGTGGACAGGGGGTGGCATTCACCCCTCCACTTT.

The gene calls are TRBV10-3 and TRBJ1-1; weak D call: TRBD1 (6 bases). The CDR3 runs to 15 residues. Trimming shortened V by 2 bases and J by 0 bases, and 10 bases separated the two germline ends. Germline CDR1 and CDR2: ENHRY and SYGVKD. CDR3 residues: CAISETGQLNTEAFF. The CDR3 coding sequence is TGTGCCATCAGTGAGACCGGACAGTTGAACACTGAAGCTTTCTTT.

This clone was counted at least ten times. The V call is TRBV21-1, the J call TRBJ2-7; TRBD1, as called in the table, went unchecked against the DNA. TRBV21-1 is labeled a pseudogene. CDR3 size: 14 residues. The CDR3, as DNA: TGTGCCAGCAGCAATCCCGACAGGGGTGACGAGCAGTACTTC. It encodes CASSNPDRGDEQYF.

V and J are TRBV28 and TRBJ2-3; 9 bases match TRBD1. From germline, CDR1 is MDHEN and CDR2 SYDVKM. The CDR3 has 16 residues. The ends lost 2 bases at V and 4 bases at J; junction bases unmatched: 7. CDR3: CASSLGGDRAPDTQYF. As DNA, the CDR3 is TGTGCCAGCAGTTTAGGAGGGGACAGGGCCCCAGATACGCAGTATTTT.

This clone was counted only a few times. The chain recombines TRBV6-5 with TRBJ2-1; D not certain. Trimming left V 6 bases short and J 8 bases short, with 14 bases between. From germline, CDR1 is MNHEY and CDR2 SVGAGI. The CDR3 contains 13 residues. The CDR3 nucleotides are TGTGCCAGCAGACCCCCTGGGCGGTATGAGCAGTTCTTC. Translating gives CASRPPGRYEQFF.

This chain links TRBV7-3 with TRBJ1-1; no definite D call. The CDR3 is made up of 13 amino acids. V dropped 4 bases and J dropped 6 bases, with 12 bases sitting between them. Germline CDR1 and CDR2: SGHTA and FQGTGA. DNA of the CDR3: TGTGCCAGCAGCTCCGCGAGAGAGGCTGAAGCTTTCTTT. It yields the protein CASSSAREAEAFF. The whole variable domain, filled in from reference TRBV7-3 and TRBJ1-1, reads GAGVSQTPSNKVTEKGKYVELRCDPISGHTALYWYRQSLGQGPEFLIYFQGTGAADDSGLPNDRFFAVRPEGSVSTLKIQRTERGDSAVYLCASSSAREAEAFFGQGTRLTVV.

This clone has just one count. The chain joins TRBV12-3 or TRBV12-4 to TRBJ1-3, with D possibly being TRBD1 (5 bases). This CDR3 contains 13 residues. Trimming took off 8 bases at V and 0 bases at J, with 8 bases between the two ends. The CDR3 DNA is TGTGCCAGCTCGGACAACTCTGGAAACACCATATATTTT. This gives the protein CASSDNSGNTIYF.

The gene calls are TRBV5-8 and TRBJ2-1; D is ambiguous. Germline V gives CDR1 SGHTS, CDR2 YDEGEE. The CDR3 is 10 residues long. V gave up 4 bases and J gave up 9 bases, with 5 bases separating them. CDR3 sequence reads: CASSRVEQFF. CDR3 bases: TGTGCCAGCAGCCGTGTTGAGCAGTTCTTC.

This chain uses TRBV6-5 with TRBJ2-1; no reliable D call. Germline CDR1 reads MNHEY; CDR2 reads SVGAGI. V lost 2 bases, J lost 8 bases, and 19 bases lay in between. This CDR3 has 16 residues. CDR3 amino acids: CASSYGFTSMMDEQFF. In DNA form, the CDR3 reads TGTGCCAGCAGTTACGGGTTTACCAGCATGATGGATGAGCAGTTCTTC.

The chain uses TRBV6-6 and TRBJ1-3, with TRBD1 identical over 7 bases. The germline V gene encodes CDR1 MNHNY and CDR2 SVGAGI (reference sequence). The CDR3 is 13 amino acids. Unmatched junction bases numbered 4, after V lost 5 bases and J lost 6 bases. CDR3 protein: CASSPQGVNTIYF. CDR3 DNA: TGTGCCAGCAGTCCTCAGGGGGTAAACACCATATATTTT.

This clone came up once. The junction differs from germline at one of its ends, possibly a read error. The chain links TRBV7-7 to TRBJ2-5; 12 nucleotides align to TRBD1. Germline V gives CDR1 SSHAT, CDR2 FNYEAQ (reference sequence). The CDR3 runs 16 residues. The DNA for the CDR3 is TGTGCTAGCAGCCCGGTCGGGACAGGGGGCCGAGAGACCCAGTACTTC. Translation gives CASSPVGTGGRETQYF.

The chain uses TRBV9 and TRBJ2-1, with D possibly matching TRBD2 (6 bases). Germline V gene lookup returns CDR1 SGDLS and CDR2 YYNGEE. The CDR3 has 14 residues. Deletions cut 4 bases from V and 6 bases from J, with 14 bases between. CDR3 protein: CASSFGTPGNEQFF. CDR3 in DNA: TGTGCCAGCAGCTTCGGGACTCCGGGCAATGAGCAGTTCTTC.

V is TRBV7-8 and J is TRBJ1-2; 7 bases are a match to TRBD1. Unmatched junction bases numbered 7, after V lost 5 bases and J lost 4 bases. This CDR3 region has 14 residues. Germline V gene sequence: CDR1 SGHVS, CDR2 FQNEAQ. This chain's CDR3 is CASSRGTAIYGYTF. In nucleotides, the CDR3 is TGTGCCAGCAGCCGGGGGACAGCGATCTATGGCTACACCTTC.

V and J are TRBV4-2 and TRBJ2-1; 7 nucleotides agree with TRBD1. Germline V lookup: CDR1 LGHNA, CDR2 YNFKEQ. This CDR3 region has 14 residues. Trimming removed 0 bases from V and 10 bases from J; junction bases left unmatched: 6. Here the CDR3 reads CASSQEEGAGEQFF. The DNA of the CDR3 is TGTGCCAGCAGCCAAGAAGAGGGGGCTGGGGAGCAGTTCTTC.

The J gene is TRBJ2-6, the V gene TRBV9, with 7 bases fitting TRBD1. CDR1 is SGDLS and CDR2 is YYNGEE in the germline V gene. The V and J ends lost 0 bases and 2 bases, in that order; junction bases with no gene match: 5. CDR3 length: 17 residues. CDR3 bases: TGTGCCAGCAGCGTAGATGTAGGGGGCACTGGGGCCAACGTCCTGACTTTC. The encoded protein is CASSVDVGGTGANVLTF.